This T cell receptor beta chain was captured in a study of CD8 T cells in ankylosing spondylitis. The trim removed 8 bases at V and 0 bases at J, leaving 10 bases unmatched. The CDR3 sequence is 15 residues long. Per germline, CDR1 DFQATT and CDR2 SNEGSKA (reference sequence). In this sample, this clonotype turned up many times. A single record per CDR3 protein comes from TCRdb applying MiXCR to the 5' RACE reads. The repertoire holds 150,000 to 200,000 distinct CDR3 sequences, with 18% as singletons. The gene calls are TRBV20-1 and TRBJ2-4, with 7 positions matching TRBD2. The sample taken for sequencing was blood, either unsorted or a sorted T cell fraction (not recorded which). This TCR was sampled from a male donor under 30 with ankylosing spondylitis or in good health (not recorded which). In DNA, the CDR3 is TGCAGTCCTACCCTGGGGGGGGGAGCCAAAAACATTCAGTACTTC. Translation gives CSPTLGGGAKNIQYF.